These 8 T cell receptor beta chains came from one sample sequenced in a study of tumor-infiltrating lymphocytes in primary liver carcinoma. Extraction of RNA together with DNA used about 17-31 mg of unsorted bulk tissue. Synthesis of TCR beta cDNA was carried out from 500 ng total RNA with a constant-region primer. Investigators got TCR beta libraries out of three nested multiplex PCR rounds, done with slightly modified ARM-PCR. It was with TRBV1-TRBV30 forward primers and a C-beta reverse primer that the first two PCR rounds were run, at around 11 cycles each. TCRdb recomputed calls from the multiplex PCR reads with MiXCR, one row per CDR3 protein. Of about 20,000 distinct CDR3 sequences listed, approximately 79% were seen once; the top ten hold almost 40%. Material for sequencing was liver tumor tissue from sampling region 4. The subset denotes: tumor region T4, right-lateral pole. The receptors shown here come from a woman younger than 45 with primary liver carcinoma and hepatitis B virus infection.

On this clonotype: Lacking the conserved final phenylalanine or tryptophan, this CDR3 likely reflects a read error. The limits of the CDR3 on the DNA are not certain, so only TCRdb's listed CDR3 is given. V usage is TRBV6-2 or TRBV6-3 and J usage is TRBJ2-5. CDR1 is MNHEY and CDR2 is SVGEGT in the germline V gene. The CDR3 length is 14 residues, termini included. The CDR3 here is CASSYDGLGETHCL.

V is TRBV28 and J is TRBJ2-7; 11 bases are shared with TRBD2. This CDR3 is 16 amino acids long. Germline V gives CDR1 MDHEN, CDR2 SYDVKM. The CDR3, as DNA: TGTGTCAGTTTCACTAGCGGGAGAACCTCCAACTACGAGCAGTACTTC. It specifies CVSFTSGRTSNYEQYF.

Concerning this clonotype: A read error may account for a junction end that differs from germline. The J gene is TRBJ2-7, the V gene TRBV12-3 or TRBV12-4; D perhaps matches TRBD2 (6 bases). CDR3 size: 12 residues. CDR3 in DNA: TGTGCCAGCAGTGCACTAGCCTATGAGCAGTGCTTC. Its translation: CASSALAYEQCF.

About this clonotype: Since the CDR3 does not end with the conserved phenylalanine or tryptophan, this likely comes from a read error. The V gene is TRBV11-2, the J gene TRBJ2-1; D may correspond to TRBD1 or TRBD2 (5 bases each). There are 14 residues in the CDR3. Per the germline V gene, CDR1 is SGHAT and CDR2 is FQNNGV. The CDR3 DNA sequence: TGTACCAGCAGCCTCTGGGGGACGTGGAATGAGCAGTTCATC. As protein: CTSSLWGTWNEQFI.

This clonotype has ten or more counts. The chain recombines TRBV11-3 with TRBJ2-5; TRBD2 is a possible D gene (6 bases). Germline V gene sequence: CDR1 SGHNT, CDR2 YENEEA. The CDR3 is 16 residues long. The germline V and J ends were trimmed by 1 base and 5 bases, with 17 bases remaining between them. DNA of the CDR3: TGTGCCAGCAGCTTAGGGAGTAGCGGCCCGGGGGAGACCCAGTACTTC. This gives the protein CASSLGSSGPGETQYF.

The rearrangement uses TRBV6-5 and TRBJ1-6; D is unclear. Per the germline V gene, CDR1 is MNHEY and CDR2 is SVGAGI. Trimming removed 6 bases at V and 13 bases at J, with 22 bases between. The CDR3 consists of 15 residues. The CDR3 sequence is CASRERSTLLSPLHF. CDR3 DNA sequence: TGTGCCAGCAGGGAAAGGAGTACCCTCCTTTCGCCCCTCCACTTT.

The CDR3 region has the DNA TGTGCAGGCGGCCTCGGGGGGACGTGGAATGAGCAGTTCTTC. Translated, it gives CAGGLGGTWNEQFF. V gene TRBV11-2 combines with J gene TRBJ2-1, with TRBD2 matching 7 bases. The CDR3 is made up of 14 amino acids. Germline V gives CDR1 SGHAT, CDR2 FQNNGV.

For this clonotype: With a much larger clone just one base away, this may be a read error. The missing conserved phenylalanine or tryptophan at the end of this CDR3 makes a read error likely. The chain joins TRBV6-5 to TRBJ2-6; D might be TRBD2 (6 bases). The CDR3 spans 15 residues. CDR1 MNHEY and CDR2 SVGAGI come from the germline V gene. CDR3 in amino acids: CASRLRGFGANILTL. The CDR3 DNA follows: TGCGCCAGCAGACTACGGGGGTTTGGGGCCAACATCCTGACTCTC.